Shown below are 10 T cell receptor beta chains from a single sample sequenced in a study of radiation and T cells in renal cell carcinoma. Sequencing was performed with immunoSEQ multiplex PCR; in TCRdb, only in-frame clones are kept and a portion is missing. Of around 120,000 clones detected, about 81% appear once; the ten largest clones hold less than 2.5%. This sample's time point: blood 2 weeks post-SBRT. Regarding treatment: 15 Gy SBRT to primary tumor, nephrectomy 4 weeks later. This material consisted of blood, taken from a patient whose treatment included radiotherapy and nephrectomy. These receptor sequences come from a woman aged 60-75 years with renal cell carcinoma.

This chain connects TRBV29-1 to TRBJ2-1; no definite D call. CDR3 length: 15 residues. The germline V gene encodes CDR1 SQVTM and CDR2 ANQGSEA. V lost 6 bases and J lost 3, with 18 bases in between. The CDR3 sequence: CSVKSGLNIYNEQFF. CDR3 nucleotide sequence: TGCAGCGTCAAGTCGGGCCTGAACATCTACAATGAGCAGTTCTTC.

This chain joins TRBV2 and TRBJ1-4, with TRBD1 identical over 10 bases. The CDR3 sequence is 14 residues long. Germline CDR1 and CDR2: SNHLY and FYNNEI. The J segment lost 7 bases and the V segment lost 6 bases, leaving 5 bases of the junction unmatched. The CDR3 DNA follows: TGTGCCAGCAGGGGACAGGGGATTACTGAAAAACTGTTTTTT. It codes for CASRGQGITEKLFF.

V and J are TRBV6-1 and TRBJ1-2; TRBD1 might be the D (5 bases). The V gene lost 6 bases and the J gene lost 2 bases, with 13 bases spanning the gap. This CDR3 spans 14 amino acids. Looked up from germline, CDR1 is MNHNS and CDR2 is SASEGT. CDR3 protein: CASRVGRQNYGYTF. In DNA form, the CDR3 reads TGTGCCAGCAGGGTCGGTAGACAGAACTATGGCTACACCTTC.

This chain connects TRBV7-3 to TRBJ1-6; TRBD1 is a possible D gene (5 bases). V was pared by 5 bases and J by 3 bases, with 11 bases between. Germline lookup yields CDR1 SGHTA and CDR2 FQGTGA. CDR3 size: 15 residues. The CDR3 DNA reads as TGTGCCAGCAGCACTGCCGGGGGCTATAATTCACCCCTCCACTTT. This sequence encodes CASSTAGGYNSPLHF.

V usage is TRBV6-1 and J usage is TRBJ1-4, with a tentative D call TRBD1 (5 bases). Germline-derived CDR1 and CDR2 are MNHNS and SASEGT. The ends were cut back, 5 bases at V and 8 bases at J, with 18 bases in the middle. The CDR3 consists of 15 residues. The CDR3 region is CASSLGAYHGEKLFF. In DNA, the CDR3 is TGTGCCAGCAGTTTAGGGGCCTATCATGGAGAAAAACTGTTTTTT.

This rearrangement joins TRBV6-6 to TRBJ1-2, with a weak D call TRBD1 (5 bases). V was pared by 5 bases and J by 2 bases, with 12 bases between. Per the germline V gene, CDR1 is MNHNY and CDR2 is SVGAGI (reference sequence). This CDR3 spans 14 amino acids. DNA for the CDR3: TGTGCCAGCAGTCGTTTTCAGGGAAACTATGGCTACACCTTC. Amino acids: CASSRFQGNYGYTF.

V gene TRBV5-4 combines with J gene TRBJ2-1; D call uncertain. Germline V gene lookup returns CDR1 SGHNT and CDR2 YYREEE (reference sequence). This CDR3 spans 14 amino acids. V lost 0 bases, J lost 5 bases, and 9 bases lay in between. CDR3 bases: TGTGCCAGCAGCTTGGGGGCCCTAGACAATGAGCAGTTCTTC. Its translation is CASSLGALDNEQFF.

The chain uses TRBV19 and TRBJ1-6, with D uncertain. Germline V lookup: CDR1 LNHDA, CDR2 SQIVND (reference sequence). V lost 4 bases and J lost 7, with 5 bases in between. CDR3 length: 12 amino acids. The CDR3 DNA reads as TGTGCCAGTAGTACCCTAAATTCACCCCTCCACTTT. The encoded protein is CASSTLNSPLHF.

The genes are TRBV6-1 and TRBJ2-1; the D gene is possibly TRBD2 (6 bases). CDR3 length: 15 amino acids. V gave up 2 bases and J gave up 4 bases, with 12 bases separating them. From germline, CDR1 is MNHNS and CDR2 SASEGT. In DNA form, the CDR3 reads TGTGCCAGCAGTGAATGGAGCGGGCCTTACAATGAGCAGTTCTTC. Translation gives CASSEWSGPYNEQFF.

The CDR3: CASRPPLAGEYTQYF. The CDR3 nucleotides read TGTGCCAGCAGACCGCCACTAGCGGGGGAGTATACGCAGTATTTT. The V and J genes are TRBV6-5 and TRBJ2-3; 11 bases are shared with TRBD2. CDR1 MNHEY and CDR2 SVGAGI come from the germline V gene. The CDR3 is made up of 15 amino acids. The trim removed 6 bases at V and 7 bases at J, leaving 9 bases unmatched.